This T cell receptor beta chain is drawn from a study of T cell responses to AZD1222 COVID-19 vaccine. Points from the study as a whole: Only a handful of AZD1222 recipients tested seropositive at baseline. Donors were chiefly white British, with a greater number of females, and clonal diversity was perhaps underestimated. Vaccine-associated CD4 TCRs spanned spike, dominant at 160-218 and 743-854.

With respect to this clone: The target antigen is unknown.

CDR1 and CDR2 (germline): GTSNPN, SVGIG (reference sequence). The V gene lost 0 bases and the J gene lost 2 bases, with 10 bases spanning the gap. The CDR3 length is 14 residues. Some clones are missing from TCRdb's copy, which holds only in-frame ones; the method was immunoSEQ multiplex PCR. The sample consists of fewer than 75,000 clones, under 95% of them appearing once. This sequence was found in an adult who received the MenACWY meningococcal vaccine as a control. Specimen: peripheral blood, collected 28 days after the second dose of the MenACWY control vaccine. V is TRBV30 and J is TRBJ2-5; either TRBD1 or TRBD2 may fit D (6 bases each). The CDR3 region has the DNA TGTGCCTGGAGTGTAGGGGGGCCACAAGAGACCCAGTACTTC. Its translation is CAWSVGGPQETQYF.